The 9 T cell receptor beta chains reported below all come from one sample, sequenced in a study of technical replicates of blood from several donors. Profiled with immunoSEQ multiplex PCR; TCRdb holds only in-frame clones, not every one. This sample carries 79,000 or so clones, 85% to 95% of them seen once, and the ten largest clones take roughly 0.37%. Sequencing was performed on T cells isolated from PBMCs. These receptors were taken from a human donor in good health.

The chain links TRBV10-1 to TRBJ2-2, with D perhaps TRBD1 (7 bases). CDR3 length: 13 amino acids. Germline CDR1 WNHNN, CDR2 SYGVQD (reference sequence). V was trimmed by 6 bases and J by 4 bases, leaving 9 bases between them. The CDR3 sequence: CASSQGGTGELFF. CDR3 bases: TGCGCCAGCAGCCAGGGGGGCACCGGGGAGCTGTTTTTT.

The chain carries TRBV25-1 and TRBJ1-2, with 9 positions matching TRBD1. J lost 4 bases, V lost 2 bases, and 14 bases had no gene match. This CDR3 spans 18 amino acids. From germline, CDR1 is MGHDK and CDR2 SYGVNS. The CDR3 DNA follows: TGTGCCAGCAGTGAAACCGCCGGGACAGGGCGTTCCTTCTATGGCTACACCTTC. Its translation: CASSETAGTGRSFYGYTF.

The rearrangement links TRBV9 to TRBJ2-7, with D perhaps matching TRBD2 (5 bases). The CDR3 extends over 16 amino acids. V lost 0 bases, J lost 0 bases, and 13 bases lay in between. CDR1 and CDR2 (germline): SGDLS, YYNGEE. The CDR3 DNA sequence: TGTGCCAGCAGCGTAGACAACTTGGGGAGCTCCTACGAGCAGTACTTC. Translation gives CASSVDNLGSSYEQYF.

This chain links TRBV9 with TRBJ1-1, with no clear D. Germline CDR1 reads SGDLS; CDR2 reads YYNGEE. The CDR3 is 14 amino acids. The V gene lost 0 bases and the J gene lost 5 bases, with 11 bases spanning the gap. Here the CDR3 DNA reads TGTGCCAGCAGCGTAGACGGGGTTCGGACTGAAGCTTTCTTT. Translating gives CASSVDGVRTEAFF.

The CDR3: CASSLAHPGSWEQYF. Here the CDR3 DNA reads TGTGCCAGCAGCTTAGCCCATCCGGGATCCTGGGAGCAGTACTTC. The V call is TRBV11-2, the J call TRBJ2-7; a weak D match, TRBD2 (5 bases). The ends were cut back, 1 base at V and 7 bases at J, with 17 bases in the middle. The CDR3 consists of 15 residues. Germline V lookup: CDR1 SGHAT, CDR2 FQNNGV.

This clone was recorded only once. This rearrangement joins TRBV9 to TRBJ2-1; possibly TRBD2 for D (6 bases). This CDR3 has 15 residues. Germline V lookup: CDR1 SGDLS, CDR2 YYNGEE. The V end was cut by 0 bases, the J end by 5 bases, with 12 bases between. CDR3 nucleotide sequence: TGTGCCAGCAGCGTAGCTCTAGCGAGGAACAATGAGCAGTTCTTC. Translation gives CASSVALARNNEQFF.

The chain recombines TRBV7-9 with TRBJ2-5; a possible D gene is TRBD2 (5 bases). Germline CDR1 is SEHNR and CDR2 is FQNEAQ (reference sequence). Trimming took 1 base from V and 1 from J, leaving 7 bases between them. This CDR3 contains 14 residues. CDR3 in DNA: TGTGCCAGCAGCTTAGGCGGGCGCCAAGAGACCCAGTACTTC. Protein product: CASSLGGRQETQYF.

The chain couples TRBV2 to TRBJ2-7; TRBD2 agrees at 7 bases. Unmatched junction bases numbered 1, after V lost 5 bases and J lost 0 bases. The CDR3 extends over 13 amino acids. CDR1 is SNHLY, CDR2 FYNNEI, per germline. CDR3 sequence: CASSRTSSYEQYF. As DNA, the CDR3 is TGTGCCAGCAGTAGGACTAGCTCCTACGAGCAGTACTTC.

This chain links TRBV5-5 with TRBJ1-2; 7 positions match TRBD1. The ends lost 4 bases at V and 4 bases at J; junction bases unmatched: 4. The CDR3 covers 13 residues. The germline V gene encodes CDR1 SGHKS and CDR2 YYEKEE (reference sequence). The CDR3 protein is CASSVDRIYGYTF. CDR3 DNA sequence: TGTGCCAGCAGCGTGGACAGGATCTATGGCTACACCTTC.